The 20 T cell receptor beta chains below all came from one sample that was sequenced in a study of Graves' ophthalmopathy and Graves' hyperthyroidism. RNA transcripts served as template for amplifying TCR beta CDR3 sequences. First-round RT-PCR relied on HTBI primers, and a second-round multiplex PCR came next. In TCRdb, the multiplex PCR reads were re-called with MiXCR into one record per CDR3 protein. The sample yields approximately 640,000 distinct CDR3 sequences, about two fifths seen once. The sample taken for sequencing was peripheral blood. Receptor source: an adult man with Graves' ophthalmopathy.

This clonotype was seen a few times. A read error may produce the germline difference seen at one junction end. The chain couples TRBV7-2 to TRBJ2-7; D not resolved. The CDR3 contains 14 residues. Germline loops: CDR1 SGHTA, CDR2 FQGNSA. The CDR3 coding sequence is TGCGCCAGCAGCCAAGATCGGCAGCCTTACGAGCAGTACTTC. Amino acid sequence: CASSQDRQPYEQYF. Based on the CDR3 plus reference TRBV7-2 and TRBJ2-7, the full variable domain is GAGVSQSPSNKVTEKGKDVELRCDPISGHTALYWYRQSLGQGLEFLIYFQGNSAPDKSGLPSDRFSAERTGGSVSTLTIQRTQQEDSAVYLCASSQDRQPYEQYFGPGTRLTVT.

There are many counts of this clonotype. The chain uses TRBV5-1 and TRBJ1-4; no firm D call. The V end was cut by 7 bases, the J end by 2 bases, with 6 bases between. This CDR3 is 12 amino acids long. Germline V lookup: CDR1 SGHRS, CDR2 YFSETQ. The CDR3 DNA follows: TGCGCCAGCGGACGGACTAATGAAAAACTGTTTTTT. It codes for CASGRTNEKLFF.

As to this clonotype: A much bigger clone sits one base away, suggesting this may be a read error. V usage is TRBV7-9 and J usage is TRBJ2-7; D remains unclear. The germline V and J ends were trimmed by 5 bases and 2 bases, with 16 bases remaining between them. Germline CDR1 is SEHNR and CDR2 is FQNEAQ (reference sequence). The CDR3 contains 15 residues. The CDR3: CASSPPWAGPYEQYF. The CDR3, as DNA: TGTGCCAGCAGCCCTCCTTGGGCAGGCCCCTACGAGCAGTACTTC. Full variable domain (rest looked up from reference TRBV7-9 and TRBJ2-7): DTGVSQNPRHKITKRGQNVTFRCDPISEHNRLYWYRQTLGQGPEFLTYFQNEAQLEKSRLLSDRFSAERPKGSFSTLEIQRTEQGDSAMYLCASSPPWAGPYEQYFGPGTRLTVT.

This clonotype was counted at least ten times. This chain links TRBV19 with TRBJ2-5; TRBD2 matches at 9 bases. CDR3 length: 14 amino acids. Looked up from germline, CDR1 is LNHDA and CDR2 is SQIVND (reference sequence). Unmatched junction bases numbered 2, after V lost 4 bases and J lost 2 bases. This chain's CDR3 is CASSKAGGQETQYF. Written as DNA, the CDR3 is TGTGCCAGTAGTAAGGCGGGAGGGCAAGAGACCCAGTACTTC.

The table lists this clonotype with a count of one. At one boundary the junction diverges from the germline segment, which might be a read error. In DNA, the CDR3 is TGCGCCAGCAGCCAAGAGAACAGGGGGAAGGACTTC. It translates to CASSQENRGKDF. The chain carries TRBV4-1 and TRBJ2-7; TRBD1 matches 8 bases. In germline, CDR1 is MGHRA, CDR2 YSYEKL. The CDR3 is made up of 12 amino acids.

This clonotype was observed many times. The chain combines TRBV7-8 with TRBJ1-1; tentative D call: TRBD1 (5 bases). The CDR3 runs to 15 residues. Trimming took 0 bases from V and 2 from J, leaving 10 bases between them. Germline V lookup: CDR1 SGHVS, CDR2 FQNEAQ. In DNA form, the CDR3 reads TGTGCCAGCAGCTTAGCGGCAGGGCAAAACACTGAAGCTTTCTTT. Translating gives CASSLAAGQNTEAFF.

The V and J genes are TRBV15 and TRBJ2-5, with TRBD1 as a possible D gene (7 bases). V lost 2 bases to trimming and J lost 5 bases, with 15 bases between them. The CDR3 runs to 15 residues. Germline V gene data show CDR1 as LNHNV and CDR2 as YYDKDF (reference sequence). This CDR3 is CATSRIQGGQETQYF. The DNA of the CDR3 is TGTGCCACCAGCAGAATCCAGGGGGGCCAGGAGACCCAGTACTTC.

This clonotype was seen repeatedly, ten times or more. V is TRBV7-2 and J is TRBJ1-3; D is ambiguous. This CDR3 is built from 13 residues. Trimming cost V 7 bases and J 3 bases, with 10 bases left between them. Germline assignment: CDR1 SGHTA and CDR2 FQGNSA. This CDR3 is CASIPGGGNTIYF. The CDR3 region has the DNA TGTGCCAGCATCCCGGGAGGTGGAAACACCATATATTTT.

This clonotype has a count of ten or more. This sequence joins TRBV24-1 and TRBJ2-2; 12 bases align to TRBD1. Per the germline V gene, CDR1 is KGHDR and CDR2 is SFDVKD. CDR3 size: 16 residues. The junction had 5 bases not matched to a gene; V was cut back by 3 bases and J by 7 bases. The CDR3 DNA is TGTGCCACCAGTGATCGGGACAGGGGGCGTATCGGGGAGCTGTTTTTT. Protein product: CATSDRDRGRIGELFF.

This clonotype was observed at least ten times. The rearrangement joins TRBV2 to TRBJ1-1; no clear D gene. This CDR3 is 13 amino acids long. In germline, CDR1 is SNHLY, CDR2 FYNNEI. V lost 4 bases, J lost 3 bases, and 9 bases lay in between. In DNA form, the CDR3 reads TGTGCCAGCAGTGTCACACGGGACACTGAAGCTTTCTTT. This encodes CASSVTRDTEAFF.

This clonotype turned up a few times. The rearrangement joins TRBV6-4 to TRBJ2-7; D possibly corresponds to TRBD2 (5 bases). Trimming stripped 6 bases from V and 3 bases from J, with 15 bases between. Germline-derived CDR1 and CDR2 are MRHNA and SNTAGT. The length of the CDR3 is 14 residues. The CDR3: CASSQRTQYYEQYF. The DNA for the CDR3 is TGTGCCAGCAGCCAAAGGACTCAATACTACGAGCAGTACTTC.

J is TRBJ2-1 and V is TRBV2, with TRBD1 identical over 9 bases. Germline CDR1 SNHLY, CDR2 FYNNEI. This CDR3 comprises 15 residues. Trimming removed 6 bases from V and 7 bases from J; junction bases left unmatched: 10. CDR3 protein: CASSRGQGMVNEQFF. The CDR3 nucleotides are TGTGCCAGCAGCCGGGGACAGGGTATGGTAAATGAGCAGTTCTTC.

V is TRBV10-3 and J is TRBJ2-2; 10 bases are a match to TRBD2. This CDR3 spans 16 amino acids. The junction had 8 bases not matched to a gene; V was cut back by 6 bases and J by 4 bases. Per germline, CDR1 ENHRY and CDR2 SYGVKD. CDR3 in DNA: TGTGCCATCAGCAGTGAAGCTAGCGGGAGCACCGGGGAGCTGTTTTTT. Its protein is CAISSEASGSTGELFF.

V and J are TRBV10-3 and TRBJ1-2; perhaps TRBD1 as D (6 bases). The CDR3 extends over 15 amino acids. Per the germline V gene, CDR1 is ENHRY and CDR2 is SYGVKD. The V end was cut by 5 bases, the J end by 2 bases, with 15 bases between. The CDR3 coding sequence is TGTGCCATCAGTAGAGCCGGACAGTGGAACTATGGCTACACCTTC. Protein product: CAISRAGQWNYGYTF.

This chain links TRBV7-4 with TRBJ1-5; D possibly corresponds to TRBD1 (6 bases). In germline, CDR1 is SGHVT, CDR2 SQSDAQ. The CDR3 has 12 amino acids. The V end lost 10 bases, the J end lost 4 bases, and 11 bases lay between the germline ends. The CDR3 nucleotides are TGTGCCACAGGGGCAGTAAATCAGCCCCAGCATTTT. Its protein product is CATGAVNQPQHF.

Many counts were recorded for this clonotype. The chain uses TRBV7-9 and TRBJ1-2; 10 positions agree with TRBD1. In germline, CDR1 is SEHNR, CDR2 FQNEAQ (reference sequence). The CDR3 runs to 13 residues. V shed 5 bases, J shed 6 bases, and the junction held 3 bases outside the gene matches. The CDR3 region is CASSKGQGNGYTF. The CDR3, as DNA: TGTGCCAGCAGCAAGGGACAGGGGAATGGCTACACCTTC.

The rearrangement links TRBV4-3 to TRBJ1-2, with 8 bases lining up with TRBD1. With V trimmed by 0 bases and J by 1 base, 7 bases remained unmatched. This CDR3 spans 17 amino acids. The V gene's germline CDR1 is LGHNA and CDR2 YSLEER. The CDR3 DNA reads TGCGCCAGCAGCCAAGATAGAGACAGGGGATTTAACTATGGCTACACCTTC. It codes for CASSQDRDRGFNYGYTF.

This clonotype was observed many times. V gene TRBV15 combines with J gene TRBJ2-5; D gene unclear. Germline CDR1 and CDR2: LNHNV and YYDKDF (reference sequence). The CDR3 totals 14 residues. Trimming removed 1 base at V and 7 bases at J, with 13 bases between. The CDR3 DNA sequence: TGTGCCACCAGCAGAGGGGCCAGTATGGGGACCCAGTACTTC. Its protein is CATSRGASMGTQYF.

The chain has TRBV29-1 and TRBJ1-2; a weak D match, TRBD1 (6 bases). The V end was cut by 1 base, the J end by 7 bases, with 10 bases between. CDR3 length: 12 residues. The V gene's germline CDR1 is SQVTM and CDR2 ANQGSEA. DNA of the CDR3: TGCAGCGTTGAAGGGACAGTGCTTGGCTACACCTTC. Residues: CSVEGTVLGYTF.

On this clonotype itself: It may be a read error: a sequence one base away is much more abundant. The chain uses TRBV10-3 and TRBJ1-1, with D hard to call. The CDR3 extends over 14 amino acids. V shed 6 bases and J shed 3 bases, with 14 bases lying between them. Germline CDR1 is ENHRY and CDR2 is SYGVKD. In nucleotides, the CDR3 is TGTGCCATCAGGGCGAGAGGAGCGGACACTGAAGCTTTCTTT. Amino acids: CAIRARGADTEAFF.